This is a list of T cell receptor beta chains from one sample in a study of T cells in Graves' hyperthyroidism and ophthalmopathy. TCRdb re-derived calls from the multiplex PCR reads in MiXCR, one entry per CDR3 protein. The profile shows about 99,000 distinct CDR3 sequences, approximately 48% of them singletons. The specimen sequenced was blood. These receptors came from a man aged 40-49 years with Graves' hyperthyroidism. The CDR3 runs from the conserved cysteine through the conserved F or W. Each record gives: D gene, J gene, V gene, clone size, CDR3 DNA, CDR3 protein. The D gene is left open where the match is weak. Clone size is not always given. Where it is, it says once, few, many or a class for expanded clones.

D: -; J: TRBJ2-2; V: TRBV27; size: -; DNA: -; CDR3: CASSLSGNSPLHFGNGELFF
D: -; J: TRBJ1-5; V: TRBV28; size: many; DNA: TGTGCCAGCAATGGTAGGGCTAATCAGCCCCAGCATTTT; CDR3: CASNGRANQPQHF
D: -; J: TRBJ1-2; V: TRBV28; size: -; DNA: TGTGCCAACAGGGCACAGGGTTTCAACTATGGCTACACCTTC; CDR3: CANRAQGFNYGYTF
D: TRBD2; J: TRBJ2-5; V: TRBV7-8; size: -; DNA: TGTGCCAGCAGCGAAGGACTAGCGGGAGTATCAGAGACCCAGTACTTC; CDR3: CASSEGLAGVSETQYF
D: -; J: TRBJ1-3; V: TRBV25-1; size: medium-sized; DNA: TGTGCCAGCAGTGATGTAGGGTACGGAAACACCATATATTTT; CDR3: CASSDVGYGNTIYF
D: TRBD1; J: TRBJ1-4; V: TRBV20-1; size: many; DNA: TGCAGTGCTAGGGACCCGGGACAGGGAGGTGAAAAACTGTTTTTT; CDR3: CSARDPGQGGEKLFF
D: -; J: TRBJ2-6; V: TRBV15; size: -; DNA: TGTGCCACCAGCAGAGGTCGGGGGAGCACTGGGGCCAACGTCCTGACTTTC; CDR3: CATSRGRGSTGANVLTF
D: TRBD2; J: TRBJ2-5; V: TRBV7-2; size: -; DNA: TGTGCCAGCAGCCTACCGACTAGCAAGGAGACCCAGTACTTC; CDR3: CASSLPTSKETQYF
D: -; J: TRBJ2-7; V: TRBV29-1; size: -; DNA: TGCAGCTTTCAAGGGGGAGCTTACGAGCAGTACTTC; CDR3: CSFQGGAYEQYF
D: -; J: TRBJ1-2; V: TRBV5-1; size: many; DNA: TGCGCCAGCAGCTTGATAGGAGATGGGCAGGGCTACACCTTC; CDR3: CASSLIGDGQGYTF
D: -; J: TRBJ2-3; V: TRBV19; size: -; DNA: TGTGCCAGTAGTCGGGGGGCGGGCACAGATACGCAGTATTTT; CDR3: CASSRGAGTDTQYF
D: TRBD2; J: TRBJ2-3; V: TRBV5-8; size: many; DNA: TGTGCCAGCAGCTACCCACTACTAGCGGGGGGAGATACGCAGTATTTT; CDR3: CASSYPLLAGGDTQYF
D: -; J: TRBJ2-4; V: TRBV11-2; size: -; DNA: TGTGCCAGCAGCTTAGGGATCTATGCCAGCGACAAAAACATTCAGTACTTC; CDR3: CASSLGIYASDKNIQYF
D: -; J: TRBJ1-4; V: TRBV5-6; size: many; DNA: TGTGCCAGCTGGAAAACAGGGAGTGAAAAACTGTTTTTT; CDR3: CASWKTGSEKLFF
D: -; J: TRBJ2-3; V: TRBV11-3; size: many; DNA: TGTGCCAGCAGCCTCGCCCTGCGGGTGGATACGCAGTATTTT; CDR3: CASSLALRVDTQYF
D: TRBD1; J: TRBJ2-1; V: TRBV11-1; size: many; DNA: TGTGCCAGCAGGTTGGGACAGGGTAGCTCCTACAATGAGCAGTTCTTC; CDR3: CASRLGQGSSYNEQFF
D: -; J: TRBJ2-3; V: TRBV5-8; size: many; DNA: TGTGCCAGCAGCTTGGAGGGGGGCTCCACAGATACGCAGTATTTT; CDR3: CASSLEGGSTDTQYF
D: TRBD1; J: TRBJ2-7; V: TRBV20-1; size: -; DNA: TGCAGTGCTAGGGGGACAGGGGGTTACGAGCAGTACTTC; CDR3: CSARGTGGYEQYF
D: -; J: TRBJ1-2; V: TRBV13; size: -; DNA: TGTGCCAGCAGTCGGATAGGGGGAACCTATGGCTACACCTTC; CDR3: CASSRIGGTYGYTF
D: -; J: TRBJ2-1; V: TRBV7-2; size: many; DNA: TGTGCCAGCAGCCCCCCAGGCCCCCCGAGTAGACACAATGAGCAGTTCTTC; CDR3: CASSPPGPPSRHNEQFF
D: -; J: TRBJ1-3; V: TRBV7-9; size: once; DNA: TGTGCCAGCAGAGACACCATATATTTT; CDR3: CASRDTIYF
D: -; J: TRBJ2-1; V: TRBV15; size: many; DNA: TGTGCCACCAGCAGAAACTCCTACAATGAGCAGTTCTTC; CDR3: CATSRNSYNEQFF
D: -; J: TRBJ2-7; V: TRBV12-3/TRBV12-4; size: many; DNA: TGTGCCAGCAGTTTCGGAGTAGCCTCCTACGAGCAGTACTTC; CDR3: CASSFGVASYEQYF
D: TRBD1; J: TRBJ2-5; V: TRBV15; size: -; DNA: TGTGCCACCAGCAGTGACAGGGGGCGGGAGACCCAGTACTTC; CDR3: CATSSDRGRETQYF
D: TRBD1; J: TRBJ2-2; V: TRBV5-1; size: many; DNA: TGCGCCAGCAGCTTGTCGACAGGGTTTTCCGGCGGGGAGCTGTTTTTT; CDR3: CASSLSTGFSGGELFF
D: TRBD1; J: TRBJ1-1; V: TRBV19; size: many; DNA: TGTGCCAGTAGCATGACAGGGGGCGTAACTGAAGCTTTCTTT; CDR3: CASSMTGGVTEAFF
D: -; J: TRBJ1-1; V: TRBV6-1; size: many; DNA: TGTGCCAGCAGTGAAAATCATGGCACTGAAGCTTTCTTT; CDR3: CASSENHGTEAFF
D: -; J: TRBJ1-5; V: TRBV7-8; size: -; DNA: TGTGGCAGTAGCTTAGTCGGCAATCAGCCCCAGCATTTT; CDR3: CGSSLVGNQPQHF
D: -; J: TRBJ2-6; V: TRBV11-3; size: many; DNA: TGTGCCAGCAGCTTAGGTGGTGGGGCCAACGTCCTGACTTTC; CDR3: CASSLGGGANVLTF
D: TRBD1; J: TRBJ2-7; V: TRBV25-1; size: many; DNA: TGTGCCAGCAGTGAATACAGGGGGCGCAGGGACGAGCAGTACTTC; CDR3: CASSEYRGRRDEQYF
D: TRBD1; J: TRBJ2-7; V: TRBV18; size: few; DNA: TGTGCCAGCGCTTCTGGGACAGGGCCTTACGAGCAGTACTTC; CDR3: CASASGTGPYEQYF
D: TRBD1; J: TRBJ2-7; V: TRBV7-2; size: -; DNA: TGTGCCAGCAGCCCGTACAGGGGGGAGGATTACGAGCAGTACTTC; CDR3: CASSPYRGEDYEQYF
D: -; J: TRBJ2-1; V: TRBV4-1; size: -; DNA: TGCGCCAGCAGCCAGGAACAGGGTAGTGATGTGGGTGAGCAGTTCTTC; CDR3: CASSQEQGSDVGEQFF
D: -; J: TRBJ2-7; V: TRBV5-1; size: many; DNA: TGCGCCAGCAGCTTGGCCGGGAGTTACGAGCAGTACTTC; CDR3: CASSLAGSYEQYF
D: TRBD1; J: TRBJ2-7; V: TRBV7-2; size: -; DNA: TGTGCCTGGATTGGGACAGGATCCTACGAGCAGTACTTC; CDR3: CAWIGTGSYEQYF
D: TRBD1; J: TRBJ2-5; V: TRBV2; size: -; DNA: TGTGCCAGCAGTTGGTCAGGACAGGGGAATCAGCCCCAGTACTTC; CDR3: CASSWSGQGNQPQYF
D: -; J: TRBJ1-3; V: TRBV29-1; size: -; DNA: TGCAGCGCGACGACAGACGTAGGTCGTGTATGGACTGGAAACACCACATGTTTT; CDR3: CSATTDVGRVWTGNTTCF
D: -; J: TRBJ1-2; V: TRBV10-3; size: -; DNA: TGTGCCATCAGTGAGTCTGTAGCGGGGGGCTACACCTTC; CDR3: CAISESVAGGYTF
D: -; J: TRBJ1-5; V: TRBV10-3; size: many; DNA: TGTGCCATCAGCTTCGGGGGTCGGCAGCCCCAGCATTTT; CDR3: CAISFGGRQPQHF
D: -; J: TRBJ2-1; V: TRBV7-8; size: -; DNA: TGTGCCAGCAGCCCCGATATGGGGGTCGGGCAGTTCTTC; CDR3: CASSPDMGVGQFF
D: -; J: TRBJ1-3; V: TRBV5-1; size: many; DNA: TGCGCCACCATTAACCCTGTAGCTCTCTCTGGAAACACCATATATTTT; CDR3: CATINPVALSGNTIYF
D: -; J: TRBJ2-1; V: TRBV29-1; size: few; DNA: TGCAGCTCCTACAATGAGCAGTTCTTC; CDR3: CSSYNEQFF
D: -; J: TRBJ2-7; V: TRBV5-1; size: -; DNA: TGCGCCAGCAGCGTACCGCACCGGACAGCGAGAAACTACGAGCAGTACTTC; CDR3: CASSVPHRTARNYEQYF
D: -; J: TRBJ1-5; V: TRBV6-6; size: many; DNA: TGTGCCAGCAGTTATTGGTATGATCAGCCCCAGCATTTT; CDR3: CASSYWYDQPQHF
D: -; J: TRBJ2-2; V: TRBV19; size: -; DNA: TGTGCCAGTAGTACCTTGGGGGAGCTGTTTTTT; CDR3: CASSTLGELFF
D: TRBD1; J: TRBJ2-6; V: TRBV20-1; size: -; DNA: TGCAGTGCTAGAGATGACAGGGGGTCTGGGGCCAACGTCCTGACTTTC; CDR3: CSARDDRGSGANVLTF
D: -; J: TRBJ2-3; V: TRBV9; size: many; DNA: TGTGCCAGCAGCCCAGACGGTTTGATTAGCACAGATACGCAGTATTTT; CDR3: CASSPDGLISTDTQYF
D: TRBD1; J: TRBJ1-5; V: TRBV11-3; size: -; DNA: TGTGCCAGCAGCCAAGCGGACAGGTGGCAACCGCCCCAGCATTTT; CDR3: CASSQADRWQPPQHF
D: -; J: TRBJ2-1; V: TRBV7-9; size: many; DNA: TGTGCCAGCAGCTTACGGGCCGAAGAGCAGTTCTTC; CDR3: CASSLRAEEQFF
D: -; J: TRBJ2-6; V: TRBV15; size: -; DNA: TGTGCCACCAGCAAACAGGGCGGGGCCAACGTCCTGACTTTC; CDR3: CATSKQGGANVLTF
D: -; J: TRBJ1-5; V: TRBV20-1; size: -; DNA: TGCAGTGCTAGAGAAAGTGAGCAGCCCCAGCATTTT; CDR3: CSARESEQPQHF
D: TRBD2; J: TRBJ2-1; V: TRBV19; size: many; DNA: TGTGCCAGTAGTAGGGATAGCGGGGGCGAGCAGTTCTTC; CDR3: CASSRDSGGEQFF
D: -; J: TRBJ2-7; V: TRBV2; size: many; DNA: TGTGCCAGCAGTGGGTGGGGAGGAGAGCAGTACTTC; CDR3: CASSGWGGEQYF